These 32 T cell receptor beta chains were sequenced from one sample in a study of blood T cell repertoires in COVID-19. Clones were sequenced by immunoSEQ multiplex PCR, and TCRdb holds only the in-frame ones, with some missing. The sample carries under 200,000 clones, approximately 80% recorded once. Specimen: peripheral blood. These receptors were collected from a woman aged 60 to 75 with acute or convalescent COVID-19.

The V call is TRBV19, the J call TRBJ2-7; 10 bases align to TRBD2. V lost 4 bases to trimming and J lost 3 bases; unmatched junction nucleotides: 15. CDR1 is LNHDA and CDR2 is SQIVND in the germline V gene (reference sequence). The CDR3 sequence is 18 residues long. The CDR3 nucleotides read TGTGCCAGTAGTAACCACCCCCCCGGGCTAGCGGGGGTCTACGAGCAGTACTTC. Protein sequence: CASSNHPPGLAGVYEQYF.

The CDR3 nucleotides are TGCGCCAGCAGTCAAAGCCTAGCGGGCTACAATGAGCAGTTCTTC. Translation: CASSQSLAGYNEQFF. The V gene is TRBV23-1, the J gene TRBJ2-1, with 8 nucleotides matching TRBD2. TRBV23-1 is an ORF; its function is uncertain. V was pared by 2 bases and J by 3 bases, with 3 bases of the junction left unmatched. The CDR3 has 15 residues.

The CDR3: CASIPERPGQGDYGYTF. CDR3 nucleotide sequence: TGCGCCAGCATTCCGGAACGACCGGGACAGGGGGACTATGGCTACACCTTC. The chain recombines TRBV10-1 with TRBJ1-2; 11 positions match TRBD1. CDR3 length: 17 amino acids. Germline CDR1 and CDR2: WNHNN and SYGVQD (reference sequence). The J segment lost 3 bases and the V segment lost 7 bases, leaving 13 bases of the junction unmatched.

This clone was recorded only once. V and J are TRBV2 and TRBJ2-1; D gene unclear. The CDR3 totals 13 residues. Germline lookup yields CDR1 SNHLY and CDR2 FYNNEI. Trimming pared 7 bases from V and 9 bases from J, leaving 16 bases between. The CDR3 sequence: CASTQDETGEQFF. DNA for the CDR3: TGTGCCAGCACCCAAGATGAGACGGGTGAGCAGTTCTTC.

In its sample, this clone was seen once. In nucleotides, the CDR3 is TGCGCCAGCAGCCAAAAAGTAGACTCGGGACAGGGAGCTAATGAAAAACTGTTTTTT. This translates into CASSQKVDSGQGANEKLFF. The V gene is TRBV4-3, the J gene TRBJ1-4; TRBD1 aligns across 9 bases. Trimming took 2 bases from V and 3 from J; bases not matched to a gene: 13. The germline V gene has CDR1 LGHNA and CDR2 YSLEER. This CDR3 spans 19 amino acids.

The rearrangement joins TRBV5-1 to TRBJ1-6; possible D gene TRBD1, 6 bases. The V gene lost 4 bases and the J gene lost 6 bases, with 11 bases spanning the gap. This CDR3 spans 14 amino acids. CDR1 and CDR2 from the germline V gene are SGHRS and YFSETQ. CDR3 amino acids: CASSPGHINSPLHF. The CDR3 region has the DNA TGCGCCAGCAGCCCGGGACACATTAATTCACCCCTCCACTTT.

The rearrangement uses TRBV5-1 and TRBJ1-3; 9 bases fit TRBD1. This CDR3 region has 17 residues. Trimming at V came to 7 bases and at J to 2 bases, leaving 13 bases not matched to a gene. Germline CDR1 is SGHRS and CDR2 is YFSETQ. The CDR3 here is CASSSALQGAPGNTIYF. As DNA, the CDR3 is TGCGCCAGCTCCTCCGCCCTACAGGGGGCTCCTGGAAACACCATATATTTT.

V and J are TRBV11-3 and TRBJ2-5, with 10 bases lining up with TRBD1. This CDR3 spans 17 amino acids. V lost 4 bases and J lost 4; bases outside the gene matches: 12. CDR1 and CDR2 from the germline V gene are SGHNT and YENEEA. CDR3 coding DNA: TGTGCCAGCAGCTCAGGAACCGGGACAGGGGTTAGAGAGACCCAGTACTTC. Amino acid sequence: CASSSGTGTGVRETQYF.

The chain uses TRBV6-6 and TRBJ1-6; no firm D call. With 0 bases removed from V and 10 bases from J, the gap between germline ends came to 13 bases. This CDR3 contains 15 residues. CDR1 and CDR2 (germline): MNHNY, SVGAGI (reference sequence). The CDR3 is CASSYSMGGNSPLHF. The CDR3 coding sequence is TGTGCCAGCAGTTACTCGATGGGAGGTAACTCACCCCTCCACTTT.

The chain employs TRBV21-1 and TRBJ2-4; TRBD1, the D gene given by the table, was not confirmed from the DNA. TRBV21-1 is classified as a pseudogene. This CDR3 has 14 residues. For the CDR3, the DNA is TGTGCCAGCAGCGACGGACAGGGTGGAAACATTCAGTACTTC. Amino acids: CASSDGQGGNIQYF.

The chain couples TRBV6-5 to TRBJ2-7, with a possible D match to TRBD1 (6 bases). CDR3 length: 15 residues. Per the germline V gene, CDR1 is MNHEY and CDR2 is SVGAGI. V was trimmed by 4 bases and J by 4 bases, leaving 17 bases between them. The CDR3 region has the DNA TGTGCCAGCAGTTTGGACAGACCCCAAGTTTACGAGCAGTACTTC. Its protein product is CASSLDRPQVYEQYF.

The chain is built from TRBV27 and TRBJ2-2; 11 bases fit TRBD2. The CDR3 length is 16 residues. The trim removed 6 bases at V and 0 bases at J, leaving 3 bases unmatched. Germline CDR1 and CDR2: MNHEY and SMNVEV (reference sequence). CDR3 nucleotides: TGTGCCAGCAGAAAGACTAGCGGGACGAACACCGGGGAGCTGTTTTTT. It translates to CASRKTSGTNTGELFF.

As DNA, the CDR3 is TGTGCCAGCAGTCGCGGGGGGGCCGGAGTGAATGAGCAGTTCTTC. This sequence encodes CASSRGGAGVNEQFF. The chain joins TRBV28 to TRBJ2-1; 9 nucleotides agree with TRBD2. There are 15 residues in the CDR3. The germline V gene has CDR1 MDHEN and CDR2 SYDVKM. Trimming at V came to 5 bases and at J to 7 bases, leaving 9 bases not matched to a gene.

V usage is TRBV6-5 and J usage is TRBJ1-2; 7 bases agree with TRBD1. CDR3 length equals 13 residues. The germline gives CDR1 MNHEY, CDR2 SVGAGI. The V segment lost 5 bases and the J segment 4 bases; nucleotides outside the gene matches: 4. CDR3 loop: CASSPQGGYGYTF. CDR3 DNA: TGTGCCAGCAGTCCCCAGGGGGGCTATGGCTACACCTTC.

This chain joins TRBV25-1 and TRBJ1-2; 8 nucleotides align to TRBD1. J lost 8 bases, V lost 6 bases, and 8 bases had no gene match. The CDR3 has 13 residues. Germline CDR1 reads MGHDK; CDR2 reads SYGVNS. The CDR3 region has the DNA TGTGCCAGCAGCCCCGGGACAGGTCCCGGCTACACCTTC. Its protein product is CASSPGTGPGYTF.

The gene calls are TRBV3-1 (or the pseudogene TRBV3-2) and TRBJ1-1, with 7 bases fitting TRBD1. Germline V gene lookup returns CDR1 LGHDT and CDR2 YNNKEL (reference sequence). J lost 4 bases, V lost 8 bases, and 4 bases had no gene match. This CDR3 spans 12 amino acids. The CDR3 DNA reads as TGTGCCAGCGGACAGGTCGCCACTGAAGCTTTCTTT. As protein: CASGQVATEAFF.

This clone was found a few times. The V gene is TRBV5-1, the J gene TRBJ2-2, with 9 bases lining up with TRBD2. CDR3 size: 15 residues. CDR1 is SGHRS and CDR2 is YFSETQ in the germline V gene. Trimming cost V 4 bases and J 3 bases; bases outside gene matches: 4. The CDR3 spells CASSKGLAYTGELFF. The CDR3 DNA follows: TGCGCCAGCAGCAAGGGACTAGCTTACACCGGGGAGCTGTTTTTT.

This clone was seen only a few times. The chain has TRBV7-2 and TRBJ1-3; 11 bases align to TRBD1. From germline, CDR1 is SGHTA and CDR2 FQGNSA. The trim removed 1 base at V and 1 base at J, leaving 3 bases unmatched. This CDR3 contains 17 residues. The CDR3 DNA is TGTGCCAGCAGCTTAGGGGGACAGGGGGTTTCTGGAAACACCATATATTTT. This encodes CASSLGGQGVSGNTIYF.

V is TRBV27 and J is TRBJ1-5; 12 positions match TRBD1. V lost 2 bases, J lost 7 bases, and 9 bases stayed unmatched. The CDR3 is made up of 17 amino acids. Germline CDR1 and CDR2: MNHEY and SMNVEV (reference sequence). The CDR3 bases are TGTGCCAGCAGTTTAAGGGGACAGGGGGCGACGGGCCAGCCCCAGCATTTT. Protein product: CASSLRGQGATGQPQHF.

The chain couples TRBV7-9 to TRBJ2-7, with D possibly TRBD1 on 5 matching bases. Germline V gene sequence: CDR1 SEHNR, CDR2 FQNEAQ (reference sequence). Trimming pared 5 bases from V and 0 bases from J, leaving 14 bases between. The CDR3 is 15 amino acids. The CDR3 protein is CASSQIRVPSYEQYF. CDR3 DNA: TGTGCCAGCAGCCAGATCAGGGTTCCCTCCTACGAGCAGTACTTC. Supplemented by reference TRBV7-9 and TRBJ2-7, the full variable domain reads DTGVSQNPRHKITKRGQNVTFRCDPISEHNRLYWYRQTLGQGPEFLTYFQNEAQLEKSRLLSDRFSAERPKGSFSTLEIQRTEQGDSAMYLCASSQIRVPSYEQYFGPGTRLTVT.

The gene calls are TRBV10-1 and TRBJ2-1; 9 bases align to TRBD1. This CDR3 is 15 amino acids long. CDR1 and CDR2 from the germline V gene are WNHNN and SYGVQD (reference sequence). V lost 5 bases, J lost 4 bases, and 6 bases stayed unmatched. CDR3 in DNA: TGCGCCAGCAGTTGTCGGGACAGGGTGTACAATGAGCAGTTCTTC. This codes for CASSCRDRVYNEQFF.

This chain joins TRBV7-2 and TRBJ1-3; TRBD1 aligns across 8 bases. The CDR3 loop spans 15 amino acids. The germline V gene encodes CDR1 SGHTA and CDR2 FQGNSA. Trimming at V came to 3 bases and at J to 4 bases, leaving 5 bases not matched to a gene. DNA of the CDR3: TGTGCCAGCAGCTTGCCCAGGGGGCAAGGAAACACCATATATTTT. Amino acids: CASSLPRGQGNTIYF.

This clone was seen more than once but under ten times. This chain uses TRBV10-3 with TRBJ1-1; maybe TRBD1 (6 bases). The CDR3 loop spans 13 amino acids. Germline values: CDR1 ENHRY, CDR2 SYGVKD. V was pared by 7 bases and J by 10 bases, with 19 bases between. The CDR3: CAINVNREMGAFF. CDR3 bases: TGTGCCATCAATGTTAACAGGGAGATGGGAGCTTTCTTT.

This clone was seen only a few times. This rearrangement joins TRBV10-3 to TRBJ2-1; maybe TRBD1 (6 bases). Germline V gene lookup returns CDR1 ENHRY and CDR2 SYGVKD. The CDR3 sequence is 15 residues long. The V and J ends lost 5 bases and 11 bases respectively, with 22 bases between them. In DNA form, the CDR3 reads TGTGCCATCAGTTACAGGGCATCTTACAATGAGCAGCAGTTCTTC. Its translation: CAISYRASYNEQQFF.

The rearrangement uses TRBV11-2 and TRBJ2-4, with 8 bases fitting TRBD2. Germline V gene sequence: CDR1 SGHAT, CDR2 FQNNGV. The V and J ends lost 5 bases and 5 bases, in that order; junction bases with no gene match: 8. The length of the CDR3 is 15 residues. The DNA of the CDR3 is TGTGCCAGCAGCGTAACCGGGACTAGAGAAAACATTCAGTACTTC. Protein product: CASSVTGTRENIQYF. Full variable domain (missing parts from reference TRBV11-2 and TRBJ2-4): EAGVAQSPRYKIIEKRQSVAFWCNPISGHATLYWYQQILGQGPKLLIQFQNNGVVDDSQLPKDRFSAERLKGVDSTLKIQPAKLEDSAVYLCASSVTGTRENIQYFGAGTRLSVL.

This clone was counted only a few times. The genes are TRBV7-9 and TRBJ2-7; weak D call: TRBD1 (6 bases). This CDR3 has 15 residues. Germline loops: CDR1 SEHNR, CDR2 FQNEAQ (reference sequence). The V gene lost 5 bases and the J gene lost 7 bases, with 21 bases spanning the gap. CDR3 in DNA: TGTGCCAGCAGCCCGACCGGGACAAGGACGGGGGAGCAGTACTTC. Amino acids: CASSPTGTRTGEQYF.

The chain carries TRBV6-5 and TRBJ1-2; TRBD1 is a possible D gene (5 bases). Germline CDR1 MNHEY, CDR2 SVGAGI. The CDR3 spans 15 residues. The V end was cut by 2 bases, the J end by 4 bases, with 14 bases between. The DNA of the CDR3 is TGTGCCAGCAGTTACGATAGGGGATTAGGCTATGGCTACACCTTC. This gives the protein CASSYDRGLGYGYTF.

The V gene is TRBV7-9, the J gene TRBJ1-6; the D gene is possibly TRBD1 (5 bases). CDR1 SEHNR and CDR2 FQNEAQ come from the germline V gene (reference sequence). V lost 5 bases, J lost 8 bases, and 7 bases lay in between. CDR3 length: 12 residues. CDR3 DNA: TGTGCCAGCAGCCTACAGGATTCACCCCTCCACTTT. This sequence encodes CASSLQDSPLHF. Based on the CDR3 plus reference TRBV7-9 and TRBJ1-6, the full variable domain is DTGVSQNPRHKITKRGQNVTFRCDPISEHNRLYWYRQTLGQGPEFLTYFQNEAQLEKSRLLSDRFSAERPKGSFSTLEIQRTEQGDSAMYLCASSLQDSPLHFGNGTRLTVT.

The DNA for the CDR3 is TGTGCCTGGAGTGTACAGAACACCGGGGAGCTGTTTTTT. Encoded protein: CAWSVQNTGELFF. The chain carries TRBV30 and TRBJ2-2, with D uncertain. V was clipped by 0 bases and J by 1 base, with 3 bases between them. CDR1 is GTSNPN, CDR2 SVGIG, per germline (reference sequence). The CDR3 has 13 amino acids.

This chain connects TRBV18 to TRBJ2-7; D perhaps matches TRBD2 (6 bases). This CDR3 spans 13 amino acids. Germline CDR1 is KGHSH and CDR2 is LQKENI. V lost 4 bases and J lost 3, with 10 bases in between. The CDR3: CASSQGTVYEQYF. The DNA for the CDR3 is TGTGCCAGCTCACAAGGGACTGTCTACGAGCAGTACTTC.

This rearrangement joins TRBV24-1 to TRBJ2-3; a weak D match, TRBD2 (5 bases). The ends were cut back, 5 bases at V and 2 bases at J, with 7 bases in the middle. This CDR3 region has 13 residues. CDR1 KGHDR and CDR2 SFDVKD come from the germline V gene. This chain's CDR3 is CATSGGYTDTQYF. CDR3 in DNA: TGTGCCACCAGTGGCGGGTACACAGATACGCAGTATTTT.

This chain's CDR3 is CASSPAGQGPYGYTF. The CDR3 nucleotides read TGTGCCAGCAGCCCCGCGGGACAGGGTCCCTATGGCTACACCTTC. This chain uses TRBV11-2 with TRBJ1-2; 9 bases are shared with TRBD1. In germline, CDR1 is SGHAT, CDR2 FQNNGV. V lost 5 bases to trimming and J lost 4 bases; unmatched junction nucleotides: 8. CDR3 size: 15 residues.